The 5 T cell receptor beta chains below were found in one sample sequenced in a study of cytomegalovirus exposure and HLA in healthy donors. The PCR made use of 60 Vbeta and 13 Jbeta primers. Repertoires were generated with immunoSEQ multiplex PCR, while TCRdb's copy carries only in-frame clones and drops some. The specimen's table records about 88,000 clones. Sample: PBMCs. These receptors all stem from a girl between 5 and 17 years old in good health and CMV-seropositive.

The J gene is TRBJ2-1, the V gene TRBV29-1; TRBD1 matches at 11 bases. The CDR3 runs to 14 residues. V trimming: 7 bases; J trimming: 9 bases; junction bases outside the gene matches: 11. Germline V CDR1 and CDR2: SQVTM, ANQGSEA. The CDR3 sequence: CSAGWTGGGSEQFF. DNA for the CDR3: TGCAGCGCCGGATGGACAGGGGGCGGATCTGAGCAGTTCTTC.

V gene TRBV4-2 combines with J gene TRBJ2-7; D may be TRBD1 (6 bases). V lost 4 bases and J lost 4, with 17 bases in between. Germline lookup yields CDR1 LGHNA and CDR2 YNFKEQ. The CDR3 extends over 15 amino acids. The CDR3, as DNA: TGTGCCAGCAGCCCTCTGGGTGCAGGGGAATACGAGCAGTACTTC. Protein sequence: CASSPLGAGEYEQYF.

V is TRBV18 and J is TRBJ2-7, with 12 bases matching TRBD1. Germline V gene data show CDR1 as KGHSH and CDR2 as LQKENI. With V trimmed by 5 bases and J by 2 bases, 10 bases remained unmatched. The CDR3 sequence is 17 residues long. The CDR3 region is CASSFREGTGGAYEQYV. As DNA, the CDR3 is TGTGCCAGCTCATTTCGAGAAGGGACAGGGGGCGCCTACGAGCAGTACGTC.

The chain links TRBV9 to TRBJ1-6; no definite D call. CDR1 and CDR2 from the germline V gene are SGDLS and YYNGEE. V lost 0 bases, J lost 9 bases, and 7 bases lay in between. The CDR3 totals 13 residues. CDR3 amino acids: CASSVANGSPLHF. The DNA of the CDR3 is TGTGCCAGCAGCGTAGCTAACGGTTCACCCCTCCACTTT.

The chain joins TRBV5-4 to TRBJ1-6; maybe TRBD1 (5 bases). V gave up 5 bases and J gave up 6 bases, with 15 bases separating them. The germline V gene encodes CDR1 SGHNT and CDR2 YYREEE (reference sequence). The CDR3 is 15 amino acids. DNA of the CDR3: TGTGCCAGCAGTATAGGGGTAGCGGGTAATTCACCCCTCCACTTT. This encodes CASSIGVAGNSPLHF.